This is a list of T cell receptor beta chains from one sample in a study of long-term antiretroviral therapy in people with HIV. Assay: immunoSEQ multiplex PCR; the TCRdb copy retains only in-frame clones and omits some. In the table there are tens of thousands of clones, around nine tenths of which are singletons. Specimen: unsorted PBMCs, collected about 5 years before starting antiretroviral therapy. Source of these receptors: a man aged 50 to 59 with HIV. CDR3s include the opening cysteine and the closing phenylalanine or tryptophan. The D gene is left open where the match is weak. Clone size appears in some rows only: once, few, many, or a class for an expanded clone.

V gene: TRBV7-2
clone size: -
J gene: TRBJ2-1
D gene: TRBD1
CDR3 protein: CASSFDRGLYNEQFF
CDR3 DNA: TGTGCCAGCAGCTTTGACAGGGGACTCTACAATGAGCAGTTCTTC

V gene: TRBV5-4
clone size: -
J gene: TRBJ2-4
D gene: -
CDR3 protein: CASSLSGKGNIQYF
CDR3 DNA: TGTGCCAGCAGCTTGTCAGGGAAGGGAAACATTCAGTACTTC

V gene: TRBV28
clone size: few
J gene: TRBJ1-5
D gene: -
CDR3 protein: CASRDSSGGNQPQHF
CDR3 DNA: TGTGCCAGTCGGGACTCCTCAGGTGGCAATCAGCCCCAGCATTTT

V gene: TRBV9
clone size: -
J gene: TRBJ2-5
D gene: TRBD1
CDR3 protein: CASSINRGQETQYF
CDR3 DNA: TGTGCCAGCAGCATAAACAGGGGGCAGGAGACCCAGTACTTC

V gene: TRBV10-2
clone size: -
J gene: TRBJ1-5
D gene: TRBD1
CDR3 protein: CASGGTGGLQPQHF
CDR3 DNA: TGCGCCAGCGGAGGGACAGGGGGCCTCCAGCCCCAGCATTTT

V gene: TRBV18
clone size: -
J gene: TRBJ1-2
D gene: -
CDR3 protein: CASSPSGDGYTF
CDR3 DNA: TGTGCCAGCTCACCATCTGGGGATGGCTACACCTTC

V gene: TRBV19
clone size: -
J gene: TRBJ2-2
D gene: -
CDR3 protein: CASSQADANTGELFF
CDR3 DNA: TGTGCCAGTAGCCAGGCTGACGCGAACACCGGGGAGCTGTTTTTT

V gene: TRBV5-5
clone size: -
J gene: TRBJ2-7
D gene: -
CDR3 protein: CASSLDSEQYF
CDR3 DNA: TGTGCCAGCAGCCTCGATTCCGAGCAGTACTTC

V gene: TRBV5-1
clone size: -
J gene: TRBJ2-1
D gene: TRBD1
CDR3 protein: CASSILPGQSYNEQFF
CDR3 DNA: TGCGCCAGCAGCATATTACCGGGACAGAGTTACAATGAGCAGTTCTTC

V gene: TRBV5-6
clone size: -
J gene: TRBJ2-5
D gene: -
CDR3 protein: CASSSRGQETQYF
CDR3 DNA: TGTGCCAGCAGCTCCCGGGGCCAAGAGACCCAGTACTTC

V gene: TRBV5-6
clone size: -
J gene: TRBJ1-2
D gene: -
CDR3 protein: CASSPRRGWDYGYTF
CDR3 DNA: TGTGCCAGCAGCCCTAGAAGGGGCTGGGACTATGGCTACACCTTC

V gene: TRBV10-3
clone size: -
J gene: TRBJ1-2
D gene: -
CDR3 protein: CAISGTQPGLYTF
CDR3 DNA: TGTGCCATCAGCGGGACCCAGCCGGGCCTCTACACCTTC

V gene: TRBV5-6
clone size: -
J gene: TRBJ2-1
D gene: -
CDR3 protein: CASSPNSRSYNEQFF
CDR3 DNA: TGTGCCAGCAGCCCGAACAGCCGATCCTACAATGAGCAGTTCTTC

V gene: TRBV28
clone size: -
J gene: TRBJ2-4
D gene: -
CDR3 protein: CASREGSKNIQYF
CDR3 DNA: TGTGCCAGCAGGGAGGGGTCCAAAAACATTCAGTACTTC

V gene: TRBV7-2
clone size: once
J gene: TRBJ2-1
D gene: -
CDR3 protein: CASDPGGGGSYNEQFF
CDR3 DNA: TGTGCCAGCGATCCCGGGGGAGGGGGGTCCTACAATGAGCAGTTCTTC

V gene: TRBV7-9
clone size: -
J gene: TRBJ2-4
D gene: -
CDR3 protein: CASSLTGAKNIQYF
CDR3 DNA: TGTGCCAGCAGCTTAACGGGGGCCAAAAACATTCAGTACTTC

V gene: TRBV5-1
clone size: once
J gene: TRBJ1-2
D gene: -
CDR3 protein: CASSIRDGYGYTF
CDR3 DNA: TGCGCCAGCAGCATCAGGGATGGCTATGGCTACACCTTC

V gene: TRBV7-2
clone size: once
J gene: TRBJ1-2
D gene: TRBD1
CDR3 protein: CASSEQPGQGWNTF
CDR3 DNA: TGTGCCAGCAGCGAACAACCCGGACAGGGATGGAACACCTTC

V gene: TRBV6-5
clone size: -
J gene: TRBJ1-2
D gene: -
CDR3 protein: CASTKTGFVYGYTF
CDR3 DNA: TGTGCCAGCACCAAAACAGGGTTCGTCTATGGCTACACCTTC

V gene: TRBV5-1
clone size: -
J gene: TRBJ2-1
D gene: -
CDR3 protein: CASRGVPEERRQFF
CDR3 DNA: TGCGCCAGCAGAGGGGTGCCTGAAGAAAGGCGGCAGTTCTTC

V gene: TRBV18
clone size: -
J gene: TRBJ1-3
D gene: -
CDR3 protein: CASSPPGGESGNTIYF
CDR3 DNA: TGTGCCAGCTCACCACCCGGGGGTGAATCTGGAAACACCATATATTTT

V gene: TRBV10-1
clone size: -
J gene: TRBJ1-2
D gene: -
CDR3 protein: CASSDFREYGYTF
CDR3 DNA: TGCGCCAGCAGTGATTTTAGGGAGTATGGCTACACCTTC